This TCR beta chain stems from a study of spatial heterogeneity in lung cancer. Study summary: The count of detected beta-chain sequences consistently exceeded that of alpha-chain sequences. Every unique TCR and UMI combination, on average, appeared more than ten times in raw reads.

This clonotype was recorded at least ten times. Its antigen is not known. The time point was: sample taken at primary tumor resection. Donation came from roughly 72 patients with untreated early-stage non-small cell lung cancer. Notes on the study in general: Tumor mutation count correlated with how many alpha and beta TCRs expanded intratumorally. Beta chains had roughly 14% coverage of tumor T cells, and alpha chains had about 7%.

Germline V gene lookup returns CDR1 SGHKS and CDR2 YYEKEE (reference sequence). The trim removed 3 bases at V and 8 bases at J, leaving 14 bases unmatched. The CDR3 is made up of 16 amino acids. MiXCR, run by TCRdb on the 5' RACE reads, gives a single entry per CDR3 protein. The profile shows around 13,000 distinct CDR3 sequences, 5% to 6.5% of them singletons. This chain uses TRBV5-5 with TRBJ1-2, with 9 bases that match TRBD1. Sequences were derived from lung tumor tissue, sampled at surgery. This TCR derives from a male donor with early-stage non-small cell lung cancer. In DNA form, the CDR3 reads TGTGCCAGCAGCTCCCAGCATCCGGGACAGGGCGTCGGCTACACCTTC. Translation gives CASSSQHPGQGVGYTF.